This T cell receptor beta chain originates from a study of cytomegalovirus exposure and HLA in healthy donors. Study results and caveats: The authors later found HLA-associated TCR beta chains more clonally expanded than equally common others. Reports showed the classifier diagnosing cytomegalovirus status with high specificity and sensitivity. The productive fraction for most TCR beta V segments was about 87% or about 30% in an earlier analysis.

With V trimmed by 8 bases and J by 10 bases, 7 bases remained unmatched. The CDR3 runs 11 residues. The germline CDR1 and CDR2 sequences are LNHDA and SQIVND (reference sequence). Concerning this clone itself: The antigen is undetermined.

A multiplex PCR was run with 60 Vbeta primers and 13 Jbeta primers. Method: immunoSEQ multiplex PCR; TCRdb's copy keeps in-frame clones and lacks some. The sample lists about 130,000 clones, about three quarters occurring once. The sequence came from a human donor in good health. Sequencing was carried out using PBMCs. V is TRBV19 and J is TRBJ1-1; TRBD1 agrees at 7 bases. CDR3 region: CASFTGDVAFF. The CDR3 DNA is TGTGCCAGTTTTACAGGGGATGTAGCTTTCTTT.